This T cell receptor (beta chain) was observed in a study of identical twins listed by TCRdb under 2016. In terms of the full investigation: TCR alpha and beta repertoires from monozygotic twins, unrelated adults of various ages and cord blood were deep-sequenced to test whether fetal clonotypes persist. To rule out contamination, replicate twin experiments were performed at different times with different library preparation protocols. Study-level results and caveats: Abundant cord blood beta clonotypes carried fewer insertions; young adult naive repertoires showed a weaker similar trend, while memory repertoires showed none. Because the same donors could not be followed over many years, the conclusions depended on cross-sectional statistical analysis. Out-of-frame TCR alpha sharing in monozygotic twins was systematically underestimated by recombination models, whereas sharing between unrelated individuals was in agreement with the recombination models. Zero-insertion analyses could be partly confounded by invariant T cells such as MAIT and iNKT, although diverse VJ usage argued against such confounding for most clonotypes. Compared with coincidental sharing between unrelated individuals, out-of-frame TCR alpha sequences shared between twins showed an excess of sequences with low generation probability. The excess sharing between twins in beta out-of-frame sequences was weaker because fewer shared sequences reduced the signal-to-noise ratio.

Receptor amplification or capture employed 5' RACE. Sequencer: Illumina HiSeq 2000. Template switching introduced a universal primer binding site; the final cDNA contained a unique molecular identifier, enabling accurate counting of TCR cDNA molecules. Specific primers in the conserved constant-segment region were used to synthesize first-strand cDNA for TCR alpha and beta chains. Each cDNA library was double barcoded, with a SMART-Mk sample barcode plus Illumina barcodes, to control for contamination. TruSeq adapter sequences along with Illumina sample barcodes were introduced in two successive PCR steps. The TCR alpha and beta cDNA libraries were sequenced on the Illumina HiSeq platform using custom primers. Regarding the original processing steps: Raw reads were processed with MiGEC to extract unique molecular identifiers, and MiXCR was used to determine CDR3 positions. For each individual, recombination models were inferred using an EM algorithm with the repgenHMM and IGoR tools. Shared clonotype analysis was performed with the tcR package in R, normalizing sharing by the product of cloneset sizes. To study raw recombination without the effects of thymic and clonal selection, out-of-frame nonproductive sequences were analyzed. Clones were called with MiXCR by TCRdb after fastp trimmed the public reads at Q25, and only in-frame beta chains were retained. Each entry is one CDR3 protein sequence, shown with its most common DNA and genes. TCRdb's processing, not the authors' own work, is the source of the V and J calls. The table for this sample lists 430,000 or so distinct CDR3 sequences; roughly a quarter of them were counted only once. In total, the top ten clones hold roughly 2.8% of the sample.

V trim: 1 base; J trim: 0 bases; unmatched bases: 8. The germline V gene (reference sequence) yields LNHNV for CDR1 and YYDKDF for CDR2. Taken from cysteine to phenylalanine, the CDR3 has 17 residues. Only the CDR3 region is kept as DNA, spanning 51 bases read in frame from base 1. This clonotype was detected ten times or more. Its binding antigen is unknown. It has no much larger one-base neighbor in the sample; base qualities were not kept. Every donor was a healthy Caucasian. Three pairs of female monozygotic twins, all aged roughly 18 to 30 years, were included in the twin cohort. Positive isolation kits from Invitrogen were used to isolate CD4+ and CD8+ T cell populations. This sample also belongs to another study, concerning T cells expressing NK-cell markers. Per that second paper: In sorted CD3+CD56+NKG2C+, CD3+CD56+NKG2C- and CD3+CD56-NKG2C+ T-cell subsets from roughly 8 donors, TCR beta-chain repertoires were profiled. Among the eight sequenced donors, seven were HCMV-seropositive and one was HCMV-seronegative. In several experiments an anti-gammadeltaTCR antibody was added to restrict sorting to alphabetaTCR-expressing T cells. In over five donors, the dominant CD3+CD56+NKG2C+ clonotypes were among the top 10 CD8+ clonotypes and accounted for 1.0-7.0% of CD8+ T cells. Those dominant clonotypes were again the most abundant among CD3+CD56-NKG2C+ cells in several donors, at roughly 25-65%. Whether the expanded NKG2C-expressing T cell clones were specific for HCMV antigens was left unclear. All eight donors whose samples were sequenced were randomly selected healthy volunteers, three of them men and five women. A commercial ELISA kit detecting HCMV-specific IgG in serum was used to determine HCMV serostatus. MIGEC handled demultiplexing of the reads and grouping by UMI, while MiTCR was used to assemble and quantify clonotypes. To exclude erroneous sequences, any TCR cDNA sequence not supported by at least two reads was discarded. The tcR package was used for downstream repertoire analysis, with clonotypes matched between fractions based on CDR3 nucleotide sequence plus V segment. VDJmatch was used to annotate antigen specificity against VDJdb, with one amino acid substitution in CDR3 allowed.

Rearrangement joined TRBV15 to TRBJ2-5, with TRBD2 matching 7 junction bases. Sequencing was done on a sample of CD4+ T cells sorted from blood. The origin of this receptor is a woman younger than 35 in good health. The sequenced DNA is TGTGCCACCAGCAGAGGGGCTGCTAGCGGTTACCAAGAGACCCAGTACTTC. Protein translation: CATSRGAASGYQETQYF.